The 11 T cell receptor beta chains in this list originate from one sample, sequenced in a study of blood T cell repertoires in COVID-19. The assay was immunoSEQ multiplex PCR, and TCRdb's table has in-frame clones only and misses some. The table shows 250,000 to 300,000 clones, with about nine tenths occurring only once. The sample was PBMCs or T cells enriched from blood (not recorded which). The receptors stem from a man between 18 and 29 years old who had recovered from COVID-19.

This rearrangement joins TRBV7-6 to TRBJ2-7; 9 bases line up with TRBD2. Germline assignment: CDR1 SGHVS and CDR2 FNYEAQ. This CDR3 region has 14 residues. Trimming took 8 bases from V and 5 from J; bases not matched to a gene: 10. The CDR3 loop reads CASGWTGGGDEQYF. DNA for the CDR3: TGTGCCAGCGGATGGACAGGCGGGGGGGACGAGCAGTACTTC. Together with reference TRBV7-6 and TRBJ2-7, the CDR3 gives the full variable domain: GAGVSQSPRYKVTKRGQDVALRCDPISGHVSLYWYRQALGQGPEFLTYFNYEAQQDKSGLPNDRFSAERPEGSISTLTIQRTEQRDSAMYRCASGWTGGGDEQYFGPGTRLTVT.

The CDR3 DNA reads TGTGCCAGCTCAGGAGGGGCAACTAATGAAAAACTGTTTTTT. Residues: CASSGGATNEKLFF. The chain links TRBV18 to TRBJ1-4; the D gene is possibly TRBD1 (5 bases). The V end was cut by 5 bases, the J end by 0 bases, with 7 bases between. The CDR3 runs to 14 residues. Germline V gene sequence: CDR1 KGHSH, CDR2 LQKENI.

The chain employs TRBV14 and TRBJ2-5; 9 positions agree with TRBD2. CDR1 is SGHDN and CDR2 is FVKESK in the germline V gene. This CDR3 comprises 14 residues. V lost 4 bases and J lost 7; bases outside the gene matches: 7. CDR3 in amino acids: CASSRLAEYWTQYF. The CDR3 DNA reads TGTGCCAGCAGCCGACTAGCGGAGTATTGGACCCAGTACTTC.

This chain joins TRBV10-3 and TRBJ1-2; TRBD1 might be the D (5 bases). This CDR3 region has 12 residues. Germline CDR1 reads ENHRY; CDR2 reads SYGVKD. V lost 6 bases to trimming and J lost 2 bases, with 7 bases between them. The CDR3 region is CAIRTENYGYTF. CDR3 nucleotide sequence: TGTGCCATCAGGACAGAAAACTATGGCTACACCTTC.

This chain links TRBV4-1 with TRBJ1-1; D is unresolved. Germline CDR1 reads MGHRA; CDR2 reads YSYEKL. The germline V and J ends were trimmed by 1 base and 1 base, with 7 bases remaining between them. The CDR3 length is 14 residues. Written as DNA, the CDR3 is TGCGCCAGCAGCCAAGGACACTGGAACACTGAAGCTTTCTTT. Protein sequence: CASSQGHWNTEAFF.

In its sample, this clone was seen a few times. The chain employs TRBV5-1 and TRBJ2-5, with D uncertain. The germline CDR1 and CDR2 sequences are SGHRS and YFSETQ. There are 16 residues in the CDR3. V shed 0 bases and J shed 1 base, with 13 bases lying between them. This CDR3 reads CASSLVAQVGQETQYF. The CDR3 DNA follows: TGCGCCAGCAGCTTGGTGGCGCAGGTAGGCCAAGAGACCCAGTACTTC.

The chain links TRBV28 to TRBJ2-1; 10 bases match TRBD2. The CDR3 spans 23 residues. The germline gives CDR1 MDHEN, CDR2 SYDVKM. Trimming removed 8 bases from V and 6 bases from J; junction bases left unmatched: 34. The CDR3 spells CASLSLPASGGLTMISLSNEQFF. The CDR3 nucleotides are TGTGCCAGCCTATCCCTCCCCGCTAGCGGGGGATTAACAATGATCAGCCTGAGCAATGAGCAGTTCTTC.

The V gene is TRBV20-1, the J gene TRBJ1-4; 7 bases agree with TRBD1. From germline, CDR1 is DFQATT and CDR2 SNEGSKA (reference sequence). With 2 bases clipped from V and 10 bases from J, the junction kept 1 base outside the gene matches. CDR3 length equals 11 residues. The CDR3 DNA follows: TGCAGTGCTAGATACAGGGGAAAACTGTTTTTT. It encodes CSARYRGKLFF.

The chain employs TRBV15 and TRBJ2-4; TRBD2 matches at 10 bases. There are 19 residues in the CDR3. Germline assignment: CDR1 LNHNV and CDR2 YYDKDF (reference sequence). The V and J ends lost 1 base and 0 bases, in that order; junction bases with no gene match: 9. The CDR3: CATSRGFPGTSVAKNIQYF. In nucleotides, the CDR3 is TGTGCCACCAGCAGAGGTTTCCCCGGGACTAGCGTAGCCAAAAACATTCAGTACTTC.

This sequence joins TRBV28 and TRBJ1-5; TRBD1 agrees at 7 bases. Germline CDR1 MDHEN, CDR2 SYDVKM. This CDR3 has 16 residues. V shed 3 bases, J shed 1 base, and the junction held 6 bases outside the gene matches. In DNA form, the CDR3 reads TGTGCCAGCAGTTTCTCCGGGACAGTAAGCAATCAGCCCCAGCATTTT. It yields the protein CASSFSGTVSNQPQHF.

The chain recombines TRBV7-6 with TRBJ2-7; 8 bases agree with TRBD2. Germline assignment: CDR1 SGHVS and CDR2 FNYEAQ. The ends lost 0 bases at V and 5 bases at J; junction bases unmatched: 6. The CDR3 length is 15 residues. The CDR3 bases are TGTGCCAGCAGCTTAGCTGCGGGAGGCTTAGACGAGCAGTACTTC. Residues: CASSLAAGGLDEQYF.